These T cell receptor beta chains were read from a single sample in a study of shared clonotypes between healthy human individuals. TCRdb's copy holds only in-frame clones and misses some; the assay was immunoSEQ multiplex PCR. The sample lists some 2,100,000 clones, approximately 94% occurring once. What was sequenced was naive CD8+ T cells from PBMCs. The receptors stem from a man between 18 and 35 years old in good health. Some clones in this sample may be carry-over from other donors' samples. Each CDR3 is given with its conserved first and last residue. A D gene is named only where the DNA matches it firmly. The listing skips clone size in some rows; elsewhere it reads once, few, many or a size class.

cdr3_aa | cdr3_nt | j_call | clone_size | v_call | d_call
CASSARLAGRYEQYF | TGTGCCAGCAGCGCCAGACTAGCGGGGCGCTACGAGCAGTACTTC | TRBJ2-7 | . | TRBV7-9 | TRBD2
CAWTAGNTHEQYF | TGTGCCTGGACGGCAGGGAATACCCACGAGCAGTACTTC | TRBJ2-7 | . | TRBV30 | .
CASSEAGQITGELFF | TGTGCCAGCAGTGAAGCGGGGCAGATCACCGGGGAGCTGTTTTTT | TRBJ2-2 | . | TRBV2 | .
CASRMTGGGTEAFF | TGTGCCAGCAGGATGACAGGGGGCGGCACTGAAGCTTTCTTT | TRBJ1-1 | . | TRBV6-4 | TRBD1
CASRTGAQETQYF | TGTGCCAGCAGAACAGGGGCCCAAGAGACCCAGTACTTC | TRBJ2-5 | . | TRBV2 | TRBD1
CASSPSSYNEQFF | TGTGCCAGCAGTCCAAGCTCCTACAATGAGCAGTTCTTC | TRBJ2-1 | . | TRBV7-3 | .
CASSLASGSVETQYF | TGTGCCAGCAGTTTGGCCAGCGGGAGTGTAGAGACCCAGTACTTC | TRBJ2-5 | . | TRBV28 | TRBD2
CASSLSRRETQYF | TGTGCCAGCAGTTTATCTCGTCGAGAGACCCAGTACTTC | TRBJ2-5 | . | TRBV27 | .
CASSLVARASNQPQHF | TGTGCCAGCAGCTTAGTGGCCAGGGCGAGCAATCAGCCCCAGCATTTT | TRBJ1-5 | . | TRBV7-2 | .
CASSLAKVSGADQPQHF | TGTGCCAGCAGTTTAGCAAAGGTTTCAGGGGCGGATCAGCCCCAGCATTTT | TRBJ1-5 | . | TRBV27 | .
CASSNRDSHPTYEQYF | TGTGCCAGCAGCAACCGGGACAGTCACCCCACCTACGAGCAGTACTTC | TRBJ2-7 | . | TRBV7-9 | TRBD1
CASSLEGVTGELFF | TGTGCCAGCAGCTTAGAGGGCGTAACCGGGGAGCTGTTTTTT | TRBJ2-2 | . | TRBV11-2 | .
CASSIRDSSYNEQFF | TGTGCCAGTAGTATCAGAGACAGCTCCTACAATGAGCAGTTCTTC | TRBJ2-1 | . | TRBV19 | .
CASRSPGGSSYEQYF | TGTGCCAGCAGAAGCCCAGGGGGATCATCCTACGAGCAGTACTTC | TRBJ2-7 | . | TRBV6-5 | TRBD1
CASSALAGLHNEQFF | TGTGCCAGCAGTGCGTTAGCGGGACTACACAATGAGCAGTTCTTC | TRBJ2-1 | once | TRBV27 | TRBD2
CASSPRGRIPHGYTF | TGTGCCAGTAGTCCCCGGGGCAGGATCCCCCATGGCTACACCTTC | TRBJ1-2 | . | TRBV19 | .
CASSLVGREKNEQFF | TGTGCCAGCAGCTTAGTAGGCAGGGAAAAAAATGAGCAGTTCTTC | TRBJ2-1 | . | TRBV7-6 | .
CASRLLGGPGELFF | TGTGCCAGCAGGCTCCTCGGGGGGCCCGGGGAGCTGTTTTTT | TRBJ2-2 | . | TRBV27 | .
CASSLSGYTRETQYF | TGTGCCAGCAGCTTGTCGGGTTACACGCGGGAGACCCAGTACTTC | TRBJ2-5 | . | TRBV5-5 | .
CATGRSGRGAWNTGELFF | TGTGCCACCGGACGGTCGGGTCGGGGGGCATGGAACACCGGGGAGCTGTTTTTT | TRBJ2-2 | . | TRBV25-1 | .
CASGWYEQYF | TGTGCCAGCGGTTGGTACGAGCAGTACTTC | TRBJ2-7 | . | TRBV27 | .
CASSPNREDEQYF | TGTGCCAGCAGCCCAAACCGGGAGGACGAGCAGTACTTC | TRBJ2-7 | . | TRBV13 | TRBD2
CASSQDVGEDYNEQFF | TGCGCCAGCAGCCAAGATGTGGGTGAGGACTACAATGAGCAGTTCTTC | TRBJ2-1 | . | TRBV4-1 | .
CASSSYPGVTNEKLFF | TGTGCCAGCAGCTCGTACCCCGGGGTTACTAATGAAAAACTGTTTTTT | TRBJ1-4 | . | TRBV7-9 | .
CASSHRDSPSNQPQHF | TGTGCCAGTAGCCACCGGGACAGTCCTAGCAATCAGCCCCAGCATTTT | TRBJ1-5 | . | TRBV19 | TRBD1
CASSYAPWGRGDEQFF | TGTGCCAGCAGCTATGCGCCGTGGGGGCGCGGGGATGAGCAGTTCTTC | TRBJ2-1 | . | TRBV7-9 | .
CASEGPTREAFF | TGTGCCAGCGAGGGCCCTACCAGAGAAGCTTTCTTT | TRBJ1-1 | . | TRBV2 | .
CASSDAGDASYEQYF | TGTGCCAGCAGTGACGCGGGAGATGCTTCTTACGAGCAGTACTTC | TRBJ2-7 | . | TRBV2 | TRBD2
CATSRDRYRSEQYF | TGTGCCACCAGCAGAGATCGGTACAGGAGCGAGCAGTACTTC | TRBJ2-7 | . | TRBV15 | .
CATRNPGDYGYTF | TGTGCCACCAGGAATCCAGGGGACTATGGCTACACCTTC | TRBJ1-2 | . | TRBV15 | .
CASSYSRGLSGNTIYF | TGTGCCAGCAGTTACTCGAGGGGGCTCTCTGGAAACACCATATATTTT | TRBJ1-3 | . | TRBV6-5 | TRBD1
CASRTGNEQYF | TGTGCCAGCAGAACAGGGAACGAGCAGTACTTC | TRBJ2-7 | few | TRBV27 | .
CATTERGSGANVLTF | TGTGCCACCACAGAGAGGGGCTCTGGGGCCAACGTCCTGACTTTC | TRBJ2-6 | . | TRBV19 | .
CASRVDGAYEQYF | TGTGCCAGCCGAGTGGACGGTGCCTACGAGCAGTACTTC | TRBJ2-7 | . | TRBV6-1 | .
CASSSIQGAPDTQYF | TGTGCCAGCAGCTCTATCCAGGGGGCCCCAGATACGCAGTATTTT | TRBJ2-3 | . | TRBV28 | TRBD1
CASSLALVGNEKLFF | TGTGCCAGCAGCTTAGCGCTCGTGGGTAATGAAAAACTGTTTTTT | TRBJ1-4 | . | TRBV7-6 | .
CASSFTGIGNEQFF | TGCGCCAGCAGCTTCACAGGGATAGGGAATGAGCAGTTCTTC | TRBJ2-1 | once | TRBV5-1 | .
CASSGLAGYEQYF | TGTGCCAGCAGCGGACTAGCGGGATATGAGCAGTACTTC | TRBJ2-5 | . | TRBV11-2 | TRBD2
CASSFPAGPGFRVSYEQYF | TGTGCCAGCAGTTTTCCTGCTGGTCCGGGTTTTAGGGTATCCTACGAGCAGTACTTC | TRBJ2-7 | . | TRBV28 | .
CSVELEGYEQYF | TGCAGCGTTGAACTAGAAGGCTACGAGCAGTACTTC | TRBJ2-7 | . | TRBV29-1 | .
CASRIPPDEKLFF | TGTGCCAGCAGAATTCCCCCGGATGAAAAACTGTTTTTT | TRBJ1-4 | . | TRBV28 | .
CASSTGTPGGAFF | TGTGCCAGCAGCACAGGGACTCCTGGGGGGGCTTTCTTT | TRBJ1-1 | once | TRBV11-2 | .
CASSLETENYGYTF | TGTGCCAGCAGCCTAGAGACCGAGAACTATGGCTACACCTTC | TRBJ1-2 | . | TRBV5-6 | .
CASSLSGRSQGAEAFF | TGTGCCAGCAGCTTATCTGGACGGTCCCAGGGGGCTGAAGCTTTCTTT | TRBJ1-1 | . | TRBV7-9 | TRBD1
CASSLGSNTEAFF | TGTGCCAGCAGCTTGGGGTCGAACACTGAAGCTTTCTTT | TRBJ1-1 | . | TRBV7-9 | .